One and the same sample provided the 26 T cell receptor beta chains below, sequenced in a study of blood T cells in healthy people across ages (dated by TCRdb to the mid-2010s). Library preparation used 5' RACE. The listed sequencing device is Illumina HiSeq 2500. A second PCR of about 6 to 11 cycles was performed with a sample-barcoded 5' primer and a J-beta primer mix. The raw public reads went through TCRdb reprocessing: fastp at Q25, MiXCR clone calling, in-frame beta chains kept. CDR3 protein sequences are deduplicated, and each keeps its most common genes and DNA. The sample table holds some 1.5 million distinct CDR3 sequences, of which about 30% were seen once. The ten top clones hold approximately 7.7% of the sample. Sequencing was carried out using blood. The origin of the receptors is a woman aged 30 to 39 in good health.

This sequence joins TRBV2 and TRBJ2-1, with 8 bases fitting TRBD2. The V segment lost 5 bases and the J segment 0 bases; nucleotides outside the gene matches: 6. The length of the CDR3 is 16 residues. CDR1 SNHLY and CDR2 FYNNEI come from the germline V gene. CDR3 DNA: TGTGCCAGCAGTTCGCGGGGGGCGAGCTCCTACAATGAGCAGTTCTTC. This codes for CASSSRGASSYNEQFF.

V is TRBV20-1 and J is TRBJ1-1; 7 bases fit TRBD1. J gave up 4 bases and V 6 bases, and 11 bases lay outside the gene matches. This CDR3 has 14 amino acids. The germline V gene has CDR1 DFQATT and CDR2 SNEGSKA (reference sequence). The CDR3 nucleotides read TGCAGTGCAGGGGGCGCGAGGTACGTCACTGAAGCTTTCTTT. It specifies CSAGGARYVTEAFF.

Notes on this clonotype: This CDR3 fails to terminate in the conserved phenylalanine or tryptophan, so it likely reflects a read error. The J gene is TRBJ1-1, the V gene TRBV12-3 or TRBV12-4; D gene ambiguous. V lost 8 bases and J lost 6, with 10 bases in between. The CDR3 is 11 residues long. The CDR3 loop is CASLNMAEAFC. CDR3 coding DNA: TGTGCCAGCCTCAACATGGCTGAAGCTTTCTGT.

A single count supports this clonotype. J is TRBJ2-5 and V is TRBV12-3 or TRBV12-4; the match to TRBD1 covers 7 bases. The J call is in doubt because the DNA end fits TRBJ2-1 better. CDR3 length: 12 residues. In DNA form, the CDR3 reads TGTGCCAGCAGCCAGACAGGGAAGACCCAGTTCTTC. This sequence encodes CASSQTGKTQFF.

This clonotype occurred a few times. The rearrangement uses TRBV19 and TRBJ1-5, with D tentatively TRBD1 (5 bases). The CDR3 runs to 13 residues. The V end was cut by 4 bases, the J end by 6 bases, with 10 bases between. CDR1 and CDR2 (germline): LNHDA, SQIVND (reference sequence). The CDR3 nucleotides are TGTGCCAGTAGTACGGGGACTGCTCAGCCCCAGCATTTT. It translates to CASSTGTAQPQHF.

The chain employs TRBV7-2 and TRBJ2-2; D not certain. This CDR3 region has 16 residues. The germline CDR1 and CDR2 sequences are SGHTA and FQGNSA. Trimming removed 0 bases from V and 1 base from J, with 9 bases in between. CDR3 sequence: CASSLAGQVNTGELFF. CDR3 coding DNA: TGTGCCAGCAGCTTAGCGGGTCAGGTGAACACCGGGGAGCTGTTTTTT.

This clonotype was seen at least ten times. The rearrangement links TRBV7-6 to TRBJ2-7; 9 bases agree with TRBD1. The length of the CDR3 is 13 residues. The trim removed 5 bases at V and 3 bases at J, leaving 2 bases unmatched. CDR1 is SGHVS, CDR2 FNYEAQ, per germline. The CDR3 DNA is TGTGCCAGCAGCCAGACAGGGGGCTACGAGCAGTACTTC. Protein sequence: CASSQTGGYEQYF.

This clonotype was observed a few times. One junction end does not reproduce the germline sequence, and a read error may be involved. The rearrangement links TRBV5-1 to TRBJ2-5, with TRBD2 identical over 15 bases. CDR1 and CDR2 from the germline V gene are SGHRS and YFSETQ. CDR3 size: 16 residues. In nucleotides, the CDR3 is TGCACCAGCACCCTTGGGACTAGCGGGAGGCAAGAGACCCAGTACTTC. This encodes CTSTLGTSGRQETQYF.

Written as DNA, the CDR3 is TGTGCCAGCAGCTCCGGGGCAGCGGAAGAAGAAGAGACCCAGTACTTC. Its protein product is CASSSGAAEEEETQYF. V usage is TRBV7-9 and J usage is TRBJ2-5; D tentatively reads TRBD1 or TRBD2 (5 bases each). V lost 4 bases and J 3 bases, leaving 18 bases between the germline ends. The CDR3 spans 16 residues. The germline CDR1 and CDR2 sequences are SEHNR and FQNEAQ (reference sequence).

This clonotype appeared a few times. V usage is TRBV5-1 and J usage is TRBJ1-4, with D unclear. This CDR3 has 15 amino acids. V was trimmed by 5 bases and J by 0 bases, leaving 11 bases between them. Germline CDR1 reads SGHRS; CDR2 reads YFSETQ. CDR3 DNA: TGCGCCAGCAGGGTGACCCACGCAACTAATGAAAAACTGTTTTTT. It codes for CASRVTHATNEKLFF.

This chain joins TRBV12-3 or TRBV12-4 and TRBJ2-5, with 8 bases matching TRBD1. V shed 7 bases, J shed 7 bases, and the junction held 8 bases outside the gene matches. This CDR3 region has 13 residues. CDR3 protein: CASTDRGKATQYF. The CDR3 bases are TGTGCCAGCACTGACAGGGGCAAGGCGACCCAGTACTTC.

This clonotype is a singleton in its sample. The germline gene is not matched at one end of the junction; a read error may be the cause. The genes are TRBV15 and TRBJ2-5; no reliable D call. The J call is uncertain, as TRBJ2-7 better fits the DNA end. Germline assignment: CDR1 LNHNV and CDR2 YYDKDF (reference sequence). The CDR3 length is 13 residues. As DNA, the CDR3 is TGTGCCACCAACAGAGATGAAGGGCGCGAGCAGTACTTC. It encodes CATNRDEGREQYF.

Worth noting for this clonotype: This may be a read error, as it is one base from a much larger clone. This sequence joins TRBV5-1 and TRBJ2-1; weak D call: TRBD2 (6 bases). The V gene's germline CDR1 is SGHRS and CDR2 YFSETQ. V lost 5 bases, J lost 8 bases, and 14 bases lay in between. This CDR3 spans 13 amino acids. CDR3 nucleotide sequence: TGCGCCAGCAGGAGTGGAGGGTGGGATGAGCAGTTCTTC. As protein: CASRSGGWDEQFF.

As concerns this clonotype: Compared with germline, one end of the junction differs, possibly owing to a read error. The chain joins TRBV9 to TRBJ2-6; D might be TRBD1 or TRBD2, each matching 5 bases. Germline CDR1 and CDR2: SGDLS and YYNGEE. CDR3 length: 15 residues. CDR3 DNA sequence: TGTGCCGGCAGCGGCGGACATGGTGGGGCCAACGTCCTGACTTTC. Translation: CAGSGGHGGANVLTF.

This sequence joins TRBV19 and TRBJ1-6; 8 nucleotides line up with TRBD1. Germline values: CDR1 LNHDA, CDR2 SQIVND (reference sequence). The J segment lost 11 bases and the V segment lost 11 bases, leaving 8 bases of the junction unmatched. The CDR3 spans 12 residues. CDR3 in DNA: TGTGCCGGATACCGGACAGGGCCACCCCTCCACTTT. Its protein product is CAGYRTGPPLHF.

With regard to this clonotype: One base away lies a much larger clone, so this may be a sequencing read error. The CDR3 loop reads CASSGRLTGGMSYEQYF. The CDR3 DNA follows: TGTGCCAGCAGTGGACGACTAACGGGAGGGATGTCCTACGAGCAGTACTTC. V and J are TRBV12-3 or TRBV12-4 and TRBJ2-7, with TRBD2 identical over 8 bases. The CDR3 runs to 17 residues. V shed 5 bases, J shed 1 base, and the junction held 13 bases outside the gene matches.

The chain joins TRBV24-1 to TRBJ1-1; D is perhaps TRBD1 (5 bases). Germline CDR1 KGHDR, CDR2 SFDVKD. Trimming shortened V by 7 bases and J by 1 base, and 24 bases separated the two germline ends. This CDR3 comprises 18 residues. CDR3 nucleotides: TGTGCCACCAGCCCACCAAAACCAGCAGGGCTATGGAACACTGAAGCTTTCTTT. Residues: CATSPPKPAGLWNTEAFF.

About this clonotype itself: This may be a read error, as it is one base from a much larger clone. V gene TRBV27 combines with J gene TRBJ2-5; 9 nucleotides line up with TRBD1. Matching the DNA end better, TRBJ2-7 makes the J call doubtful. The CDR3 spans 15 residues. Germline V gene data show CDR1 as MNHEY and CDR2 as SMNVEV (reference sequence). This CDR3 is CASNFIGTGTGEQYF. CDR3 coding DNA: TGTGCCAGCAATTTTATAGGGACAGGGACCGGCGAGCAGTACTTC.

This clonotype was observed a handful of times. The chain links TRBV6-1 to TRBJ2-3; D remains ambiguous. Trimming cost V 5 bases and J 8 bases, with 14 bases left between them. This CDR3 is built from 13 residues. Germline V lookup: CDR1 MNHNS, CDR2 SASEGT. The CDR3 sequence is CASSPRTPGTQYF. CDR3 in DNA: TGTGCCAGCAGTCCCAGAACTCCCGGTACGCAGTATTTT.

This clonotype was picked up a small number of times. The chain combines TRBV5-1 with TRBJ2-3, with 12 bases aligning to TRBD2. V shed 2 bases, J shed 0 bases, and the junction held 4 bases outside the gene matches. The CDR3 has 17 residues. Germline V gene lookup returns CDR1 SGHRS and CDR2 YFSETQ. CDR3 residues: CASSFRGTSGSTDTQYF. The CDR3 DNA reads TGCGCCAGCAGCTTTCGGGGGACTAGCGGGAGCACAGATACGCAGTATTTT.

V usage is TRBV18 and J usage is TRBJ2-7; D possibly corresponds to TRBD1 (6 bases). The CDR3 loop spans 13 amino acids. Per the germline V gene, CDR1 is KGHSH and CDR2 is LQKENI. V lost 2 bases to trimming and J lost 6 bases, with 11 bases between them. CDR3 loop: CASSPASGVEQYF. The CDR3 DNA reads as TGTGCCAGCTCACCAGCCTCAGGGGTCGAGCAGTACTTC. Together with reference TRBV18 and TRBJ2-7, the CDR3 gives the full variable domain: NAGVMQNPRHLVRRRGQEARLRCSPMKGHSHVYWYRQLPEEGLKFMVYLQKENIIDESGMPKERFSAEFPKEGPSILRIQQVVRGDSAAYFCASSPASGVEQYFGPGTRLTVT.

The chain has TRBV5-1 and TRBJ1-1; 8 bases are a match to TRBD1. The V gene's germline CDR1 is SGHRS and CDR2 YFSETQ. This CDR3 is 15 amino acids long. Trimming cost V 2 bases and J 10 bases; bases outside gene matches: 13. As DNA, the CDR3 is TGCGCCAGCAGCTTCACCGGGACAGGACCCCCCGGAGCTTTCTTT. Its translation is CASSFTGTGPPGAFF. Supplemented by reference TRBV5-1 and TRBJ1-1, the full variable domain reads KAGVTQTPRYLIKTRGQQVTLSCSPISGHRSVSWYQQTPGQGLQFLFEYFSETQRNKGNFPGRFSGRQFSNSRSEMNVSTLELGDSALYLCASSFTGTGPPGAFFGQGTRLTVV.

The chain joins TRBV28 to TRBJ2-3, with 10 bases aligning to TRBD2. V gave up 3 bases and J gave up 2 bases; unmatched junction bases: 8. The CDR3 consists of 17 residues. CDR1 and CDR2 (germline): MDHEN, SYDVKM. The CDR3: CASSLFLAGDLTDTQYF. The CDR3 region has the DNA TGTGCCAGCAGTTTGTTCCTAGCGGGAGACCTCACAGATACGCAGTATTTT.

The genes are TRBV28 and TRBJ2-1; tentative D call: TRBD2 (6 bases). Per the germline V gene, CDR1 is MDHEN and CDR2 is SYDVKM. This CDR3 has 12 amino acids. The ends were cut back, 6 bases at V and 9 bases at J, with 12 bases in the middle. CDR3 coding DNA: TGTGCCAGCAGCGTTACTAGCCCTGAGCAGTTCTTC. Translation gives CASSVTSPEQFF.

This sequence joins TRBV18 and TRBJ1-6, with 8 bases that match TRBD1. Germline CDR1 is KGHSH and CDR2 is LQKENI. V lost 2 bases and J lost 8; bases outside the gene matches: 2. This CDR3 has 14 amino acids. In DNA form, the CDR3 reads TGTGCCAGCTCACCATTACAGGGGGATTCACCCCTCCACTTT. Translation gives CASSPLQGDSPLHF.

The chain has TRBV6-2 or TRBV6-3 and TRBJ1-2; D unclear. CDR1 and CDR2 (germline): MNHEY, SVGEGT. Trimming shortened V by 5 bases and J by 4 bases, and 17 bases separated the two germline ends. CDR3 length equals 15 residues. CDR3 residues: CASSMTPGGGYGYTF. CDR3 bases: TGTGCCAGCAGTATGACCCCGGGAGGAGGCTATGGCTACACCTTC.